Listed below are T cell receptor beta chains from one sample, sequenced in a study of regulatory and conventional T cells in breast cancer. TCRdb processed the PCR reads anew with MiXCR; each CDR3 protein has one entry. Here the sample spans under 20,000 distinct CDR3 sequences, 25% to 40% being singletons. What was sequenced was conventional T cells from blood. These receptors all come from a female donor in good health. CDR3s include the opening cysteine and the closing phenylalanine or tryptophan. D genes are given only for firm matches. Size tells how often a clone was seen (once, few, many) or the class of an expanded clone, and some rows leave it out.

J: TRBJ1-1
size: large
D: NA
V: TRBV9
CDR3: CASSEGGVGTEAFF
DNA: TGTGCCAGCTCTGAGGGGGGGGTGGGCACTGAAGCTTTCTTT

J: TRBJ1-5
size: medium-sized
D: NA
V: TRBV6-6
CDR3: CACSYAQGYQPQHF
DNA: TGTGCCTGCAGTTACGCTCAAGGGTATCAGCCCCAGCATTTT

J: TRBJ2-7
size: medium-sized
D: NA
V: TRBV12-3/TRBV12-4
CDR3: CASSLQAGTEQYF
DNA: TGTGCCAGCAGTTTGCAGGCCGGGACAGAGCAGTACTTC

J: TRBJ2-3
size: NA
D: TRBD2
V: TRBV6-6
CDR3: CASNSGLAYPDTQYF
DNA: TGTGCCAGCAATTCGGGACTAGCGTACCCAGATACGCAGTATTTT

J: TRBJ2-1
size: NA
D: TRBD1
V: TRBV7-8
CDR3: CASSSRTGPTYNEQFF
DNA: TGTGCCAGCAGCTCACGGACAGGTCCTACATACAATGAGCAGTTCTTC

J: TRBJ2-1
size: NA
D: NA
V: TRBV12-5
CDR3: CASGLEVTNEQFF
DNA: TGTGCTAGTGGTTTGGAAGTAACTAATGAGCAGTTCTTC

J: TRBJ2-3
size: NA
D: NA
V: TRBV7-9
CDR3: CASSFTSWDTQYF
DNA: TGTGCCAGCAGCTTCACTAGCTGGGATACGCAGTATTTT

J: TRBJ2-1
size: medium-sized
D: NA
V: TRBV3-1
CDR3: CASSQELSNEQFF
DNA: TGTGCCAGCAGCCAAGAATTAAGCAATGAGCAGTTCTTC

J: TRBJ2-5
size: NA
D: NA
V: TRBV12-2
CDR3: CASRPWKGDGTQYF
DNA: TGTGCAAGTCGCCCCTGGAAGGGCGATGGGACCCAGTACTTC

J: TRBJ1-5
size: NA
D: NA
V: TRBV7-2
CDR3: CASSFTSLSNQPQHF
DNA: TGTGCCAGCAGCTTTACGTCTCTTAGCAATCAGCCCCAGCATTTT

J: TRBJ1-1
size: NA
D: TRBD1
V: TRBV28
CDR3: CAGTAGGPGFEAFF
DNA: TGTGCCGGGACAGCCGGGGGGCCAGGGTTTGAAGCTTTCTTT

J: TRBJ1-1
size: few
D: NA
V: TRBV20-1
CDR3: CSALKGGNTEAFF
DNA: TGCAGTGCTCTAAAGGGGGGGAACACTGAAGCTTTCTTT

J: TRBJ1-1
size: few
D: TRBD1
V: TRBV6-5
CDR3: CASSYILPGGETEAFF
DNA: TGTGCCAGCAGTTACATCCTCCCAGGGGGGGAAACTGAAGCTTTCTTT

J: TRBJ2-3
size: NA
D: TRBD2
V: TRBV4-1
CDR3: CAGSQEGLAGDPYTQYF
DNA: TGCGCCGGCAGCCAAGAGGGGCTAGCGGGGGACCCATATACGCAGTATTTT

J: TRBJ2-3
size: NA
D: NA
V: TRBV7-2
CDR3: CASSLVLDAQYF
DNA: TGTGCCAGCAGCTTAGTTCTAGATGCGCAGTATTTT

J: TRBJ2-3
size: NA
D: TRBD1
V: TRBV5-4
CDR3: CASSFRTGGTDTQYF
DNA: TGTGCCAGCAGCTTCCGGACAGGCGGGACAGATACGCAGTATTTT

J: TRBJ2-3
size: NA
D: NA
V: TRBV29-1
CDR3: CSVLRDQGTDTQYF
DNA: TGCAGCGTCTTACGGGACCAGGGGACAGATACGCAGTATTTT

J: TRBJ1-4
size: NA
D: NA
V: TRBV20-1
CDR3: CSAYRRDNEKLFF
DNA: TGCAGTGCATACAGACGAGATAATGAAAAACTGTTTTTT

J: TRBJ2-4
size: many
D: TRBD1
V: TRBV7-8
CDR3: CASSLTGQGILTAAKNIQYF
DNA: TGTGCCAGCAGCTTAACAGGACAGGGGATCCTGACGGCGGCCAAAAACATTCAGTACTTC

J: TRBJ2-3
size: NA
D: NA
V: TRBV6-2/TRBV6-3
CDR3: CASSLPVSTGTQYF
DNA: TGTGCCAGCAGCCTTCCCGTTAGTACGGGTACGCAGTATTTT

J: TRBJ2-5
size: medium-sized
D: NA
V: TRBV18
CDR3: CASSRKERGQETQYF
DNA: TGTGCCAGCTCACGCAAAGAAAGGGGCCAAGAGACCCAGTACTTC